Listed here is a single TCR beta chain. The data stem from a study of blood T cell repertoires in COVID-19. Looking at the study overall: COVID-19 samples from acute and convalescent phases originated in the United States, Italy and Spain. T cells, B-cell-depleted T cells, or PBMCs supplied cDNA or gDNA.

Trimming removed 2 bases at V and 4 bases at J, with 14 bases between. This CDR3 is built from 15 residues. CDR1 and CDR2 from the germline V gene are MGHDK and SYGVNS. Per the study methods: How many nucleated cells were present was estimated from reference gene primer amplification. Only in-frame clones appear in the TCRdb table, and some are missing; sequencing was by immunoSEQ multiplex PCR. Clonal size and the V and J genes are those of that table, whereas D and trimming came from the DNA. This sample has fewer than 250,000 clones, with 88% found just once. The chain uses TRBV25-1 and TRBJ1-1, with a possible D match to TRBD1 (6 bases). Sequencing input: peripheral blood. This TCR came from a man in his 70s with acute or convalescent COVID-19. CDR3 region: CASSERGGPFTEAFF. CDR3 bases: TGTGCCAGCAGTGAACGCGGGGGGCCGTTCACTGAAGCTTTCTTT.